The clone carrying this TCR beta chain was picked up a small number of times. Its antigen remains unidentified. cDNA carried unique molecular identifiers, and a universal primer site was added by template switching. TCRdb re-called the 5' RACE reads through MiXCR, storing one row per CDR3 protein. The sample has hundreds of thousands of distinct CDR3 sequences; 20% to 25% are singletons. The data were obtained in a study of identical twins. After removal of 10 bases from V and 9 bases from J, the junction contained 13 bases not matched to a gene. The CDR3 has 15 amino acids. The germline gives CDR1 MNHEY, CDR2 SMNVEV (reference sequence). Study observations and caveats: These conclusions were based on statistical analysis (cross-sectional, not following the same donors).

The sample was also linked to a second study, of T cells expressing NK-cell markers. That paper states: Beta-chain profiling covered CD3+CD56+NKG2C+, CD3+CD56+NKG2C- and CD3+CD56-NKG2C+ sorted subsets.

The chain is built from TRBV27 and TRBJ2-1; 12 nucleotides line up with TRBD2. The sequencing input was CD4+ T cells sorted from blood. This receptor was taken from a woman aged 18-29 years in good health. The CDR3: CATSPLAGGPSEQFF. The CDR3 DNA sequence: TGTGCCACGTCACCCCTAGCGGGAGGGCCTTCTGAGCAGTTCTTC.